The T cell receptor (beta chain) under discussion was sequenced for a study of blood T cell repertoires in COVID-19. Assay used: immunoSEQ multiplex PCR; TCRdb lists only in-frame clones, some missing. This repertoire shows about 180,000 clones, over 75% found once; its top ten account for about 5%. V lost 4 bases to trimming and J lost 5 bases, with 15 bases between them. CDR3 length: 15 amino acids. Germline CDR1 and CDR2: SGHRS and YFSETQ. The J gene is TRBJ1-4, the V gene TRBV5-1; D is uncertain. The sample comprised PBMCs or T cells enriched from blood (not recorded which). The TCR was taken from a woman aged 40-49 years with acute COVID-19. This CDR3 is CASSLFGEANEKLFF. Here the CDR3 DNA reads TGCGCCAGCAGCCTGTTCGGTGAGGCGAATGAAAAACTGTTTTTT.